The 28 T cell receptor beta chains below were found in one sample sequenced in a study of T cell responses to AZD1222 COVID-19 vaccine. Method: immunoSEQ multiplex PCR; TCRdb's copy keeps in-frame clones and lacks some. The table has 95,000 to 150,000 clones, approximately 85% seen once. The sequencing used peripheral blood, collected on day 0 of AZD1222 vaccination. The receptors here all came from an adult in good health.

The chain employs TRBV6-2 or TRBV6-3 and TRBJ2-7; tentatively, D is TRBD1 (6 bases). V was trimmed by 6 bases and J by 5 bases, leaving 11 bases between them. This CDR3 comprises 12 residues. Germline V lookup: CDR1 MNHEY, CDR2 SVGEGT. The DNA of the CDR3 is TGTGCCAGCAGCCAAACAGGGAACGAGCAGTACTTC. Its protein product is CASSQTGNEQYF.

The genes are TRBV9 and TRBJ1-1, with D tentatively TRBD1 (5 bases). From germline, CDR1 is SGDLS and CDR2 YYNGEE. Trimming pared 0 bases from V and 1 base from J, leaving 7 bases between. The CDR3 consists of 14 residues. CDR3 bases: TGTGCCAGCAGCGTAGCGGGGGAGAACACTGAAGCTTTCTTT. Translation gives CASSVAGENTEAFF.

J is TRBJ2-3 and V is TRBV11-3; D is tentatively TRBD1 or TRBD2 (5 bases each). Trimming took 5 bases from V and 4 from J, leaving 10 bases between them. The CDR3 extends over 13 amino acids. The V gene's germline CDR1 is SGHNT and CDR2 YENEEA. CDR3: CASSLGDPDTQYF. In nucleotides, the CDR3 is TGTGCCAGCAGCCTTGGGGACCCAGATACGCAGTATTTT.

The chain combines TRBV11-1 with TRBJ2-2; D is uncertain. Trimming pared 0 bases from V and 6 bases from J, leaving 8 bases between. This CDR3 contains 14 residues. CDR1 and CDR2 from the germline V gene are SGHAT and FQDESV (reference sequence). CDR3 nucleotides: TGTGCCAGCAGCTTAGCCGGCCACTCCGGGGAGCTGTTTTTT. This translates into CASSLAGHSGELFF.

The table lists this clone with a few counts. The CDR3 loop reads CASSSGGQGPDTQYF. The CDR3 nucleotides are TGTGCCAGCAGCTCGGGGGGACAGGGCCCAGATACGCAGTATTTT. This chain links TRBV11-3 with TRBJ2-3; TRBD1 aligns across 9 bases. Germline lookup yields CDR1 SGHNT and CDR2 YENEEA. The CDR3 covers 15 residues. The V and J ends lost 4 bases and 4 bases, in that order; junction bases with no gene match: 6.

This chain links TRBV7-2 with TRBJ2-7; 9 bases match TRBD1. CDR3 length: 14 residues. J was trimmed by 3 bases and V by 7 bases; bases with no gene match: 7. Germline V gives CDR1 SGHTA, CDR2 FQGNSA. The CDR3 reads CASTRGQGGYEQYF. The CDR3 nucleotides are TGTGCCAGCACCCGGGGACAGGGAGGCTACGAGCAGTACTTC.

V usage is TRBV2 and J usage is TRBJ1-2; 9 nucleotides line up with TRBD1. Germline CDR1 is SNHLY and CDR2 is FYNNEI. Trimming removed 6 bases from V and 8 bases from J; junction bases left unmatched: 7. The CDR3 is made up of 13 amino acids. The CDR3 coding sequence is TGTGCCAGCAGCTTGGGACAGGGCCAGGGCTACACCTTC. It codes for CASSLGQGQGYTF.

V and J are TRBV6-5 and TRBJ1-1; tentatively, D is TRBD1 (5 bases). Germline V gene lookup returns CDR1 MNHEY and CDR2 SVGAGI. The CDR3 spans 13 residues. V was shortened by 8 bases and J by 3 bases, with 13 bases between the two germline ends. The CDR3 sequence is CASGAGWDTEAFF. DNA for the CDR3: TGTGCCAGCGGGGCAGGGTGGGACACTGAAGCTTTCTTT.

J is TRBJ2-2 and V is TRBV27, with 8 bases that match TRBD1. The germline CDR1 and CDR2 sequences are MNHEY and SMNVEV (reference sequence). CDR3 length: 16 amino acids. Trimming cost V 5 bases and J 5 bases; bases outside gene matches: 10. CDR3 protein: CASSTTDRGKTGELFF. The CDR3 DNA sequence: TGTGCCAGCAGTACGACCGACAGGGGAAAGACCGGGGAGCTGTTTTTT.

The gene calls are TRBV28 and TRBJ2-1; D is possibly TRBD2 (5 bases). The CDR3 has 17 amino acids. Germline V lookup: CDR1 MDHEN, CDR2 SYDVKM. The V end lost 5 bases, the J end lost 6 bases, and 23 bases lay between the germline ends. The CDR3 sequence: CASSQFYKRKGPNEQFF. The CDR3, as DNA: TGTGCCAGCAGTCAATTCTATAAGCGGAAAGGGCCCAATGAGCAGTTCTTC.

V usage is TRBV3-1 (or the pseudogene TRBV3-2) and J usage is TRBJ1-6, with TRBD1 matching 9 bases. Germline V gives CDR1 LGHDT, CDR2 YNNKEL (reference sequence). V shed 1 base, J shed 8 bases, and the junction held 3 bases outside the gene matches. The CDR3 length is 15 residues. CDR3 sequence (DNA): TGTGCCAGCAGCCAAGTGGGGACAGGGTATTCACCCCTCCACTTT. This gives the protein CASSQVGTGYSPLHF.

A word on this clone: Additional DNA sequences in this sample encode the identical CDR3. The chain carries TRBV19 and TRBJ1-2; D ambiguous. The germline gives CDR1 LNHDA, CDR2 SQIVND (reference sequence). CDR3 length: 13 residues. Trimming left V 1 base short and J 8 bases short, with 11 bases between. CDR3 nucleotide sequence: TGTGCCAGTAGTATAGGGGTATCGGGCGGCTACACCTTC. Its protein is CASSIGVSGGYTF.

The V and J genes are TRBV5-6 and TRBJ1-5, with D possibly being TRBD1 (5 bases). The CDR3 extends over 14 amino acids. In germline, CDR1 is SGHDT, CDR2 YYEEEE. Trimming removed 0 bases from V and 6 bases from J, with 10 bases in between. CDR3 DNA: TGTGCCAGCAGCTTGGGACAGCCAACTCAGCCCCAGCATTTT. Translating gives CASSLGQPTQPQHF.

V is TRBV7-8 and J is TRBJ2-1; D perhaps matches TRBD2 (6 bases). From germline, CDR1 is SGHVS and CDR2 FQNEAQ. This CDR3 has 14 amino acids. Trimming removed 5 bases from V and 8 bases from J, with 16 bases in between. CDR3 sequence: CASSPRTNIYEQFF. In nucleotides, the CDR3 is TGTGCCAGCAGCCCCAGGACTAATATCTATGAGCAGTTCTTC.

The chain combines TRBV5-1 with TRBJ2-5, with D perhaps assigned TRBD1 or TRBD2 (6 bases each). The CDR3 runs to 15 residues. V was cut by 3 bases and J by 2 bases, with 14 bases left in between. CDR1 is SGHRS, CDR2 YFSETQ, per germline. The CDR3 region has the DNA TGCGCCAGCAGCTGGGGAGGAGGGGGTCAAGAGACCCAGTACTTC. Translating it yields CASSWGGGGQETQYF.

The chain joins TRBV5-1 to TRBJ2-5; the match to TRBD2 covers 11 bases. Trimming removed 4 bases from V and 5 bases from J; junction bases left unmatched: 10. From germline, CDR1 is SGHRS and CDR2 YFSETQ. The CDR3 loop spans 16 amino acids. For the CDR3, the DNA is TGCGCCAGCAGCCAGGAAACTAGCGGGGGCTGGGAGACCCAGTACTTC. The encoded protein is CASSQETSGGWETQYF.

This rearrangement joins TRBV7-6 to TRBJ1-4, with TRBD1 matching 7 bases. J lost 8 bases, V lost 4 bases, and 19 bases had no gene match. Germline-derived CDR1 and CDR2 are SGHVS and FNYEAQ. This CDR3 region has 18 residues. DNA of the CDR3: TGTGCCAGCAGCTCCCGCGGGACAGCCCGGAGGATTGGGGAAAAACTGTTTTTT. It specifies CASSSRGTARRIGEKLFF. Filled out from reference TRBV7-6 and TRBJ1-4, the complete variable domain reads GAGVSQSPRYKVTKRGQDVALRCDPISGHVSLYWYRQALGQGPEFLTYFNYEAQQDKSGLPNDRFSAERPEGSISTLTIQRTEQRDSAMYRCASSSRGTARRIGEKLFFGSGTQLSVL.

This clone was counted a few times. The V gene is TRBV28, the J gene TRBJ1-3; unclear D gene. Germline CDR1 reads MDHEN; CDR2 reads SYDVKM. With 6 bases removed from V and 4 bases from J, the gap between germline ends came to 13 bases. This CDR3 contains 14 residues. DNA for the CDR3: TGTGCCAGCAGGGCAGGTGTGGTGGGAAACACCATATATTTT. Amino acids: CASRAGVVGNTIYF.

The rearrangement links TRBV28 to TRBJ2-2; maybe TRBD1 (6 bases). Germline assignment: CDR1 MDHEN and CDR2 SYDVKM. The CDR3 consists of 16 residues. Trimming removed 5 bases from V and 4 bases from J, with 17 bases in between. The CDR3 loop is CASSGHTPGVTGELFF. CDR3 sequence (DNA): TGTGCCAGCAGTGGACACACCCCAGGGGTCACCGGGGAGCTGTTTTTT.

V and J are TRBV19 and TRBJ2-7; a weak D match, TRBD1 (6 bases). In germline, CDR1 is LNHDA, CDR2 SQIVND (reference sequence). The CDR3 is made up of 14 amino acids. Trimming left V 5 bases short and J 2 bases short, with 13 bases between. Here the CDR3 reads CASSGGPAAYEQYF. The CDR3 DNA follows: TGTGCCAGTAGTGGGGGCCCCGCGGCCTACGAGCAGTACTTC.

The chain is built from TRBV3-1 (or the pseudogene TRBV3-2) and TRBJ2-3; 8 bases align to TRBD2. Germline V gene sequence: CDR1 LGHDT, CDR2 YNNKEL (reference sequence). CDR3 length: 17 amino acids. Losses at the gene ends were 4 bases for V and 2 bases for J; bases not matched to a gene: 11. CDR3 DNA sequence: TGTGCCAGCAGCCCCCCCCCGGGTAGCGGGGCCACAGATACGCAGTATTTT. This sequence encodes CASSPPPGSGATDTQYF.

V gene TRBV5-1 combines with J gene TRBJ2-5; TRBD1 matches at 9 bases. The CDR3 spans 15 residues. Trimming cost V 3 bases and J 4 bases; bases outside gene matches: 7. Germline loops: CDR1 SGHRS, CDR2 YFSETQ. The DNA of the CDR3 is TGCGCCAGCAGCTCGTCAACAGGGGGCAGAGAGACCCAGTACTTC. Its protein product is CASSSSTGGRETQYF.

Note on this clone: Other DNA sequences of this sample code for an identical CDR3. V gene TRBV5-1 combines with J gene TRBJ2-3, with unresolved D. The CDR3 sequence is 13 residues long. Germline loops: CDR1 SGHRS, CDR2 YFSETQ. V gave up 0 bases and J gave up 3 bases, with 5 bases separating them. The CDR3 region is CASSLGGTDTQYF. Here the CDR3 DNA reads TGCGCCAGCAGCTTGGGGGGTACAGATACGCAGTATTTT. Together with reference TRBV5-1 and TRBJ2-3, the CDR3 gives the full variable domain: KAGVTQTPRYLIKTRGQQVTLSCSPISGHRSVSWYQQTPGQGLQFLFEYFSETQRNKGNFPGRFSGRQFSNSRSEMNVSTLELGDSALYLCASSLGGTDTQYFGPGTRLTVL.

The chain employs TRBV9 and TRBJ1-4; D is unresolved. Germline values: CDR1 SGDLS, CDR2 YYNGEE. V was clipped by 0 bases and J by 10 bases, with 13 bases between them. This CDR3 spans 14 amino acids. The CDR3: CASSVGPGSGKLFF. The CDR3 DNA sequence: TGTGCCAGCAGCGTAGGTCCGGGGAGTGGAAAACTGTTTTTT.

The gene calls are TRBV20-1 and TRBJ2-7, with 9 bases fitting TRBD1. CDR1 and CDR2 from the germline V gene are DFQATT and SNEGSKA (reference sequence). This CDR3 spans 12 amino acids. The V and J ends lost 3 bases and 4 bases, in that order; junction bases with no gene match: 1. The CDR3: CSASGTGYEQYF. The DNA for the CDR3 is TGCAGTGCTAGTGGGACAGGGTACGAGCAGTACTTC.

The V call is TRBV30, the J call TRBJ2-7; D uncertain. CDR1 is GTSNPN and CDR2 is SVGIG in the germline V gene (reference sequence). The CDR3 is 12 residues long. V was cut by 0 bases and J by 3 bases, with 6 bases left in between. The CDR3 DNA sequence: TGTGCCTGGAGTGTAACCGGCTACGAGCAGTACTTC. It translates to CAWSVTGYEQYF.

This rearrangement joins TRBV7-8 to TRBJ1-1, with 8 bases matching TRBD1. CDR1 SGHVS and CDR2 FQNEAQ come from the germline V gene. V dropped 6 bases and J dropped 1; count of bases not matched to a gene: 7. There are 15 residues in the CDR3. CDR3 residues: CASSWTGRANTEAFF. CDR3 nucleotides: TGTGCCAGCAGTTGGACAGGGAGGGCGAACACTGAAGCTTTCTTT.

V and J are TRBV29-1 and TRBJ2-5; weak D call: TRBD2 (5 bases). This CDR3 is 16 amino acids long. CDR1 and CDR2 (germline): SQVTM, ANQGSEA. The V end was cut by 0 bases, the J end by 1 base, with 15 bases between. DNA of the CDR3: TGCAGCGTTGAAGATCTTGGTAGCGTAACCCAAGAGACCCAGTACTTC. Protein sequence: CSVEDLGSVTQETQYF.